The clone carrying this T cell receptor (beta chain) turned up a few times. Its antigen is unidentified. The entry originates in a study of metastatic and nonmetastatic thyroid tumors. Study-wide context: Blood and tumor or nodule tissue repertoires from malignant and benign thyroid patients were compared.

Per the study methods: For papillary thyroid cancer, a distant-metastasis classifier was constructed from CDR3 differences observed across clinicopathological groups. TCRdb reassembled clones from the PCR reads with MiXCR. In this record, the V and J calls reflect TCRdb's handling and not the investigators' own analysis. This sample has 25,000 to 30,000 clones, with under 25% found just once. Trimming cost V 0 bases and J 4 bases; bases outside gene matches: 9. Germline-derived CDR1 and CDR2 are MNHEY and SVGAGI. The CDR3 extends over 17 amino acids. Patients were all untreated before their thyroid surgery. Study findings and constraints: TCR beta diversity was reportedly significantly higher in malignant thyroid tumors than benign nodules, in blood and tumor.

This TCR derives from a female donor with papillary thyroid cancer or a benign thyroid nodule (not recorded which). Some clones in this sample may be carry-over from other donors' samples. The chain joins TRBV6-5 to TRBJ1-2, with TRBD1 identical over 9 bases. Sequenced material: blood. CDR3 nucleotides: TGTGCCAGCAGTTACTCTGGGACAGGGCTCCCCAGCTATGGCTACACCTTC. This translates into CASSYSGTGLPSYGYTF.